The clone carrying this TCR beta chain was observed a single time. The data derive from a study of T cell responses to AZD1222 COVID-19 vaccine. Clones were sequenced by immunoSEQ multiplex PCR, and TCRdb holds only the in-frame ones, with some missing. This sample has some 280,000 clones; around 93% occur once, and the top ten carry less than 0.65%. After removal of 5 bases from V and 1 base from J, the junction contained 6 bases not matched to a gene. CDR3 length: 15 residues. CDR1 SGHTA and CDR2 FQGTGA come from the germline V gene. The rearrangement joins TRBV7-3 to TRBJ2-5; 8 bases are shared with TRBD2. The sequence derives from an adult who received the AZD1222 COVID-19 vaccine. The material was peripheral blood, obtained 28 days after the second AZD1222 dose. CDR3 coding DNA: TGTGCCAGCAGCCCCGGGCGGGGGGCCCAAGAGACCCAGTACTTC. It specifies CASSPGRGAQETQYF.